A single T cell receptor (beta chain) is shown here with its context. Antigen: not known. This record comes from a study of cytomegalovirus exposure and HLA in healthy donors. Study observations and caveats: Across donors, most TCRs were seen rarely, yet some public ones were widespread. The classifier, whose performance was assessed in both the original and validation cohorts, reportedly diagnosed cytomegalovirus status with high specificity and sensitivity.

Assay used: immunoSEQ multiplex PCR; TCRdb lists only in-frame clones, some missing. Found here are some 170,000 clones, 86% of them singletons; the top ten hold approximately 2.4%. CDR3 size: 17 residues. Trimming removed 2 bases from V and 4 bases from J; junction bases left unmatched: 11. Germline CDR1 and CDR2: KGHSY and FQNENV. This clonotype was sampled from a man younger than 35 in good health and CMV-seropositive. The specimen sequenced was PBMCs. This sequence joins TRBV16 and TRBJ1-1; 9 nucleotides line up with TRBD1. CDR3 sequence: CASSQNRDRVRGTEAFF. DNA of the CDR3: TGTGCCAGCAGCCAAAACCGGGACAGGGTGAGAGGCACTGAAGCTTTCTTT.